The 11 T cell receptor beta chains reported below all come from one sample, sequenced in a study of blood T cell repertoires in COVID-19. Repertoires were generated with immunoSEQ multiplex PCR, while TCRdb's copy carries only in-frame clones and drops some. The table includes 200,000 to 300,000 clones, 86% detected once. The sample was peripheral blood. These receptors were collected from an elderly woman with COVID-19, enrolled during active disease.

The count of this clone is one. V usage is TRBV28 and J usage is TRBJ1-2; TRBD1 aligns across 11 bases. Germline values: CDR1 MDHEN, CDR2 SYDVKM. The V segment lost 10 bases and the J segment 6 bases; nucleotides outside the gene matches: 10. CDR3 length: 14 residues. In nucleotides, the CDR3 is TGTGCCACGAATAACCCGGGACAGGGGGATGGCTACACCTTC. Protein sequence: CATNNPGQGDGYTF.

The chain uses TRBV7-8 and TRBJ1-2; 7 bases map to TRBD1. Germline values: CDR1 SGHVS, CDR2 FQNEAQ. The CDR3 runs 15 residues. V lost 1 base and J lost 4; bases outside the gene matches: 6. DNA of the CDR3: TGTGCCAGCAGCTTAGGGACAGGTCAGTCCTATGGCTACACCTTC. Protein: CASSLGTGQSYGYTF.

The chain links TRBV3-1 (or the pseudogene TRBV3-2) to TRBJ1-2, with TRBD1 matching over 9 bases. The CDR3 spans 17 residues. The V segment lost 0 bases and the J segment 5 bases; nucleotides outside the gene matches: 10. Germline V gives CDR1 LGHDT, CDR2 YNNKEL (reference sequence). The CDR3 loop reads CASSQDLVGQGGYGYTF. CDR3 nucleotides: TGTGCCAGCAGCCAAGATCTGGTGGGACAGGGCGGGTATGGCTACACCTTC.

V and J are TRBV18 and TRBJ1-1, with D possibly being TRBD1 (6 bases). This CDR3 is built from 14 residues. V shed 5 bases and J shed 3 bases, with 13 bases lying between them. Germline V gene sequence: CDR1 KGHSH, CDR2 LQKENI. CDR3 nucleotides: TGTGCCAGCTCATTGACAGGTCCGGACACTGAAGCTTTCTTT. This sequence encodes CASSLTGPDTEAFF.

J is TRBJ1-1 and V is TRBV3-1 (or the pseudogene TRBV3-2); D may be TRBD1 (6 bases). The CDR3 is made up of 15 amino acids. Trimming left V 5 bases short and J 1 base short, with 14 bases between. The germline V gene encodes CDR1 LGHDT and CDR2 YNNKEL (reference sequence). The CDR3 region has the DNA TGTGCCAGCAGCTCCCCCGGGACAACGAACACTGAAGCTTTCTTT. Translation: CASSSPGTTNTEAFF.

This chain uses TRBV28 with TRBJ2-2, with 12 bases matching TRBD1. The germline CDR1 and CDR2 sequences are MDHEN and SYDVKM. With 4 bases clipped from V and 4 bases from J, the junction kept 10 bases outside the gene matches. This CDR3 is 18 amino acids long. The CDR3 nucleotides read TGTGCCAGCAGTTCTAAAACCGGGACAGGGGGCCGCACCGGGGAGCTGTTTTTT. This translates into CASSSKTGTGGRTGELFF.

The chain carries TRBV2 and TRBJ2-3; D might be TRBD1 (6 bases). Trimming pared 7 bases from V and 4 bases from J, leaving 21 bases between. The CDR3 sequence is 16 residues long. The germline gives CDR1 SNHLY, CDR2 FYNNEI. The CDR3 DNA reads as TGTGCCAGCATGGTCGAAACAGGGCGGGCGGCAGATACGCAGTATTTT. Amino acids: CASMVETGRAADTQYF.

This clone came up a few times. V is TRBV30 and J is TRBJ1-2; a weak D match, TRBD1 (5 bases). Trimming pared 2 bases from V and 8 bases from J, leaving 18 bases between. The CDR3 sequence is 14 residues long. From germline, CDR1 is GTSNPN and CDR2 SVGIG (reference sequence). CDR3 in DNA: TGTGCCTGGAGTACCGGGACGGGGGGTAGGGGCTACACCTTC. Protein product: CAWSTGTGGRGYTF.

The V gene is TRBV7-2, the J gene TRBJ2-4; 8 nucleotides line up with TRBD2. Germline-derived CDR1 and CDR2 are SGHTA and FQGNSA. With 5 bases clipped from V and 0 bases from J, the junction kept 6 bases outside the gene matches. CDR3 length: 16 amino acids. The CDR3 here is CASSRGGPVAKNIQYF. CDR3 nucleotide sequence: TGTGCCAGCAGCCGGGGGGGGCCGGTAGCCAAAAACATTCAGTACTTC.

J is TRBJ2-7 and V is TRBV7-2; 9 positions match TRBD2. Germline lookup yields CDR1 SGHTA and CDR2 FQGNSA. Germline trimming cut 5 bases from V and 6 bases from J; bases unmatched to any gene: 11. The CDR3 runs to 15 residues. CDR3 region: CASSAKAGGLGEQYF. The CDR3 DNA is TGTGCCAGCAGCGCAAAGGCGGGGGGGCTTGGCGAGCAGTACTTC.

The chain recombines TRBV4-3 with TRBJ2-5; 12 positions agree with TRBD2. J lost 5 bases, V lost 4 bases, and 5 bases had no gene match. Looked up from germline, CDR1 is LGHNA and CDR2 is YSLEER. The CDR3 loop spans 15 amino acids. The CDR3 sequence is CASSRTSGGYETQYF. DNA for the CDR3: TGCGCCAGCAGCCGAACTAGCGGGGGGTATGAGACCCAGTACTTC.